The 21 T cell receptor beta chains listed next were all sequenced from one sample in a study of glioma-infiltrating T cells. The iRepertoire nested amplicon-rescue multiplex PCR amplified TCR alpha and beta CDR3s from RNA. TCRdb reprocessed the multiplex PCR reads with MiXCR, giving one entry per CDR3 protein. The sample lists around 350,000 distinct CDR3 sequences; 41% were seen once. Sequenced material: glioma tissue, nonneoplastic brain tissue, or PBMCs (not recorded which). These receptors were collected from a human donor with low-grade glioma or glioblastoma, undergoing nonglioma brain surgery, or in good health (not recorded which).

This clonotype was observed a handful of times. The chain uses TRBV28 and TRBJ2-7; D may be TRBD2 (5 bases). The V gene lost 2 bases and the J gene lost 3 bases, with 11 bases spanning the gap. The CDR3 consists of 14 residues. Germline CDR1 MDHEN, CDR2 SYDVKM. CDR3 coding DNA: TGTGCCAGCAGTTTAAGTTGGAGCGGCTACGAGCAGTACTTC. Its protein is CASSLSWSGYEQYF.

As concerns this clonotype: A much more abundant neighbour one base away suggests this may be a read error. V and J are TRBV28 and TRBJ2-5, with a weak D call TRBD1 (6 bases). V was trimmed by 8 bases and J by 4 bases, leaving 14 bases between them. Germline CDR1 and CDR2: MDHEN and SYDVKM. The CDR3 extends over 13 amino acids. Here the CDR3 reads CASRQGIRETQYF. The CDR3 DNA reads as TGTGCCAGCCGTCAGGGGATCCGAGAGACCCAGTACTTC.

The chain joins TRBV28 to TRBJ1-2, with unresolved D. V was pared by 3 bases and J by 9 bases, with 14 bases between. Germline lookup yields CDR1 MDHEN and CDR2 SYDVKM. CDR3 length equals 13 residues. CDR3: CASSFGPLASYTF. The CDR3 DNA reads as TGTGCCAGCAGTTTCGGCCCTCTCGCGAGCTACACCTTC.

In this sample, this clonotype turned up once. A much larger clone is a single base away; this may be a read error. The rearrangement uses TRBV6-1 and TRBJ1-1; D possibly corresponds to TRBD1 (5 bases). This CDR3 comprises 15 residues. CDR1 MNHNS and CDR2 SASEGT come from the germline V gene. In nucleotides, the CDR3 is TGTGCCAGCAGTGAACATGTGACAGCGAACACTAAAGCTTTCTTT. Translation gives CASSEHVTANTKAFF.

This clonotype was counted at least ten times. This chain uses TRBV28 with TRBJ1-2; TRBD1 agrees at 7 bases. V lost 5 bases, J lost 0 bases, and 9 bases stayed unmatched. CDR3 length: 16 amino acids. Germline-derived CDR1 and CDR2 are MDHEN and SYDVKM. The CDR3 here is CASSVNYGTANYGYTF. CDR3 coding DNA: TGTGCCAGCAGTGTAAACTATGGGACAGCTAACTATGGCTACACCTTC.

As to this clonotype: This may arise from a read error, as a much more abundant clone is one base away. The V and J genes are TRBV28 and TRBJ2-3, with D maybe TRBD2 (5 bases). The germline gives CDR1 MDHEN, CDR2 SYDVKM. V dropped 1 base and J dropped 3 bases, with 8 bases sitting between them. The CDR3 extends over 14 amino acids. The CDR3 reads CASSLFGRTDTQYF. In DNA form, the CDR3 reads TGTGCCAGCAGTTTATTTGGGAGAACAGATACGCAGTATTTT.

About this clonotype: A much larger clone lies one base from this, so it may be a read error. The chain carries TRBV27 and TRBJ1-2; no clear D gene. Germline V gene lookup returns CDR1 MNHEY and CDR2 SMNVEV (reference sequence). There are 11 residues in the CDR3. The CDR3 nucleotides are TGTGCCAACAGTCCCGGCTATGGCTACACCTTC. Translated: CANSPGYGYTF.

The genes are TRBV7-6 and TRBJ2-2; perhaps TRBD2 as D (6 bases). The V end lost 5 bases, the J end lost 1 base, and 17 bases lay between the germline ends. Germline V lookup: CDR1 SGHVS, CDR2 FNYEAQ. The CDR3 loop spans 17 amino acids. In DNA form, the CDR3 reads TGTGCCAGCAGCCCATCTCGAGGTAGCGGGAACACCGGGGAGCTGTTTTTT. Protein product: CASSPSRGSGNTGELFF.

This clonotype was found a few times. The CDR3 DNA follows: TGCAGCGACGCGCAGGGGGCCTCCTATGGCTACACCTTC. It is translated as CSDAQGASYGYTF. This rearrangement joins TRBV29-1 to TRBJ1-2; 8 positions match TRBD1. CDR1 and CDR2 from the germline V gene are SQVTM and ANQGSEA. Trimming removed 7 bases from V and 4 bases from J; junction bases left unmatched: 8. The CDR3 spans 13 residues.

The chain has TRBV20-1 and TRBJ2-3, with a tentative D call TRBD2 (7 bases). CDR1 and CDR2 from the germline V gene are DFQATT and SNEGSKA (reference sequence). The CDR3 totals 15 residues. The V end was cut by 6 bases, the J end by 1 base, with 17 bases between. CDR3 loop: CSAWGGRGGTDTQYF. The CDR3 coding sequence is TGCAGTGCCTGGGGGGGCAGGGGAGGCACAGATACGCAGTATTTT.

This clonotype was detected many times. The rearrangement links TRBV27 to TRBJ1-2; the match to TRBD1 covers 9 bases. The ends lost 4 bases at V and 6 bases at J; junction bases unmatched: 6. The CDR3 totals 14 residues. Germline CDR1 is MNHEY and CDR2 is SMNVEV (reference sequence). The CDR3 nucleotides read TGTGCCAGCAGTTCGGACAGGGGTTTGCATGGCTACACCTTC. This codes for CASSSDRGLHGYTF.

Details on this clonotype: A much more abundant neighbour one base away suggests this may be a read error. V usage is TRBV20-1 and J usage is TRBJ2-3; 7 nucleotides match TRBD1. Germline V gene data show CDR1 as DFQATT and CDR2 as SNEGSKA (reference sequence). The CDR3 sequence is 15 residues long. CDR3 coding DNA: TGCAGTGCTAGAACGGGACAGCCTAGCACAGATACGCGGTATTTT. Amino acids: CSARTGQPSTDTRYF.

Comments on this clonotype: This may stem from a read error, because a much larger clone lies one nucleotide away. This rearrangement joins TRBV28 to TRBJ2-4; TRBD1 aligns across 8 bases. After removal of 2 bases from V and 10 bases from J, the junction contained 7 bases not matched to a gene. CDR3 length: 14 amino acids. In germline, CDR1 is MDHEN, CDR2 SYDVKM. DNA for the CDR3: TGTGCCAGCAGTTTAACAGGGGGAAACAAAATTCAGTACTTC. Amino acids: CASSLTGGNKIQYF.

The rearrangement uses TRBV28 and TRBJ2-3; TRBD2 agrees at 8 bases. Germline lookup yields CDR1 MDHEN and CDR2 SYDVKM. There are 13 residues in the CDR3. With V trimmed by 7 bases and J by 4 bases, 4 bases remained unmatched. DNA for the CDR3: TGTGCCAGCACCCTCGGGGGGGCAGATACGCAGTATTTT. It codes for CASTLGGADTQYF.

Regarding this clonotype: Compared with germline, one end of the junction differs, possibly owing to a read error. The chain's CDR3 is CASSQGGTRHYGQYF. In DNA form, the CDR3 reads TGTGCCAGCAGCCAAGGGGGGACTAGACACTACGGGCAGTACTTC. The V gene is TRBV3-1, the J gene TRBJ2-7; 8 positions agree with TRBD2. The CDR3 has 15 amino acids. Germline CDR1 and CDR2: LGHDT and YNNKEL (reference sequence).

This clonotype was seen only a few times. This rearrangement joins TRBV28 to TRBJ2-7; TRBD2 might be the D (6 bases). The CDR3 is 14 residues long. The germline CDR1 and CDR2 sequences are MDHEN and SYDVKM. V was trimmed by 1 base and J by 4 bases, leaving 11 bases between them. The CDR3 spells CASSLFGSGYEQYF. DNA for the CDR3: TGTGCCAGCAGTTTATTCGGGAGTGGTTACGAGCAGTACTTC.

This chain joins TRBV2 and TRBJ2-1, with 11 nucleotides matching TRBD2. The CDR3 contains 15 residues. J was trimmed by 7 bases and V by 6 bases; bases with no gene match: 8. Germline V gene sequence: CDR1 SNHLY, CDR2 FYNNEI. The CDR3 DNA is TGTGCCAGCAGCGGTACTAGCGGGAGACCGAATGAGCAGTTCTTC. It specifies CASSGTSGRPNEQFF.

This clonotype was detected many times. The chain carries TRBV28 and TRBJ2-7, with 8 positions matching TRBD1. The germline CDR1 and CDR2 sequences are MDHEN and SYDVKM. The V and J ends lost 3 bases and 8 bases, in that order; junction bases with no gene match: 9. The CDR3 covers 14 residues. CDR3 in amino acids: CASSLGQELVKQYF. The CDR3, as DNA: TGTGCCAGCAGTTTGGGACAGGAACTTGTTAAGCAGTACTTC.

This sequence joins TRBV4-1 and TRBJ2-7, with D possibly matching TRBD1 (6 bases). V was pared by 1 base and J by 2 bases, with 12 bases between. Germline assignment: CDR1 MGHRA and CDR2 YSYEKL. The CDR3 covers 15 residues. CDR3 in DNA: TGCGCCAGCAGCCAAGGGCAGGGACATGCCTACGAGCAGTACTTC. This codes for CASSQGQGHAYEQYF.

The chain uses TRBV4-3 and TRBJ1-3; D uncertain. V dropped 1 base and J dropped 3 bases, with 7 bases sitting between them. Germline V gives CDR1 LGHNA, CDR2 YSLEER. The CDR3 totals 14 residues. CDR3 bases: TGCGCCAGCAGCCAAGGGGCAAATGGAAACACCATATATTTT. Protein: CASSQGANGNTIYF.

Regarding this clonotype: A much more abundant neighbour one base away suggests this may be a read error. This chain uses TRBV27 with TRBJ2-1; TRBD1 aligns across 9 bases. CDR1 is MNHEY and CDR2 is SMNVEV in the germline V gene (reference sequence). The CDR3 is 16 amino acids. V lost 10 bases and J lost 6; bases outside the gene matches: 16. CDR3 loop: CATSPHRDRAGNEQFF. The CDR3 coding sequence is TGTGCCACCAGCCCTCACCGGGACAGGGCAGGCAATGAGCAGTTCTTC.